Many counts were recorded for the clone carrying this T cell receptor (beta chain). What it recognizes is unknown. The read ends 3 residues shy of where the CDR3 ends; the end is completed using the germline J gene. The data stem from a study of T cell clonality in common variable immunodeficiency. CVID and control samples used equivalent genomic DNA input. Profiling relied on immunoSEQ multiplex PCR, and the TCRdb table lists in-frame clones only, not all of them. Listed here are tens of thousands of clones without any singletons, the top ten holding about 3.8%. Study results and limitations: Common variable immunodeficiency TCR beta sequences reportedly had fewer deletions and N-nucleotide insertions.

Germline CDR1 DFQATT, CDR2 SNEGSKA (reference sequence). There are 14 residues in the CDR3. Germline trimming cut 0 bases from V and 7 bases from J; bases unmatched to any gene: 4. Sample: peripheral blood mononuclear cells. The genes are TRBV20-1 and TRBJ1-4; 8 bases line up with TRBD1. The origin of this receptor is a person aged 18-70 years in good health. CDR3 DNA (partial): TGCAGTGCTAGAGACACAGGGGGAGGTGAAAAA. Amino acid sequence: CSARDTGGGEK. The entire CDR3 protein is CSARDTGGGEKLFF.